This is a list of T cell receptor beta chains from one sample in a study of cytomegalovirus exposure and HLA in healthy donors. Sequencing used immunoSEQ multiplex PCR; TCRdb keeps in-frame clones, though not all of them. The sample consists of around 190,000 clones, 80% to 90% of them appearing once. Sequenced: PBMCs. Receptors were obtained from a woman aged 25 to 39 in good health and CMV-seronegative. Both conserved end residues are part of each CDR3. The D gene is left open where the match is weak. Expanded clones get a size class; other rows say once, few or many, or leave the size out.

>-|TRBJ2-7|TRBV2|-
TGTGCCAGCAGTGAATTTGTTAGCTCCTACGAGCAGTACTTC
CASSEFVSSYEQYF
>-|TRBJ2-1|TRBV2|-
TGTGCCAGCAGACTCTACAATGAGCAGTTCTTC
CASRLYNEQFF
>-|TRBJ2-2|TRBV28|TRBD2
TGTGCCAGCACCTCCGTTCGACTAGCGGTGAACACCGGGGAGCTGTTTTTT
CASTSVRLAVNTGELFF
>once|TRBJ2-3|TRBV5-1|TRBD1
TGCGCCAGCAGCGAGGGACAGGGGCCCCAAGATACGCAGTATTTT
CASSEGQGPQDTQYF
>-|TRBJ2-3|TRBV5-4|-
TGTGCCAGCACCCGAGGTGGCCAAGTCACAATCACAGATACGCAGTATTTT
CASTRGGQVTITDTQYF
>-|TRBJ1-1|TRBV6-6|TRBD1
TGTGCCAGCAGTGGACAGGGTTGGGACACTGAAGCTTTCTTT
CASSGQGWDTEAFF
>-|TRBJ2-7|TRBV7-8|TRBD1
TGTGCCAGCAGCTTAATCACTGGGGGACAGGGCTACGAGCAGTACTTC
CASSLITGGQGYEQYF
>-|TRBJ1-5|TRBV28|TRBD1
TGTGCCAGCAGAGGAACAGGGGTAAATCAGCCCCAGCATTTT
CASRGTGVNQPQHF
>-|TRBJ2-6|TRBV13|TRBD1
TGTGCCAGCAGCAACCCACAGGGGAGTACTGGGGCCAACGTCCTGACTTTC
CASSNPQGSTGANVLTF
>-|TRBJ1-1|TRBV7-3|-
TGTGCCAGCAGCCAAAACACAGGGTTGGGATACACTGAAGCTTTCTTT
CASSQNTGLGYTEAFF
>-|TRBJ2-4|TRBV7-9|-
TGTGCCAGCAGCTTAGTTGGGGAGGGGGACATTCAGTACTTC
CASSLVGEGDIQYF
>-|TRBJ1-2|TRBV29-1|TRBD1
TGCAGCGTCTACCGACAGGGTATGGTCGACTATGTCTACACCTTC
CSVYRQGMVDYVYTF
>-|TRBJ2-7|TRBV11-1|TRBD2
TGTGCCAGCAGCTCCCTTGCGGGAGGGATGCTACAGTACTTC
CASSSLAGGMLQYF
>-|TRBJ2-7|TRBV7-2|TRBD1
TGTGCCAGCAGCTTAGCACCGGGACAGAGCTACGAGCAGTACTTC
CASSLAPGQSYEQYF
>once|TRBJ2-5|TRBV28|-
TGTGCCAGCAGTGATTTAACCGGACAGCTTCAAGAGACCCAGTACTTC
CASSDLTGQLQETQYF
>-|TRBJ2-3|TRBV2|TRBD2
TGTGCCAGCAGGGGGACTAGCGGGAGACCAGATACGCAGTATTTT
CASRGTSGRPDTQYF
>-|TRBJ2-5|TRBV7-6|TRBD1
TGTGCCAGCAGCCAAGAGGGACAGAGGGGGACCCAGTACTTC
CASSQEGQRGTQYF
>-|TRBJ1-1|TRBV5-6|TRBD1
TGTGCCAGCAGCCGGATCGGACAGGGGGGCACTGAAGCTTTCTTT
CASSRIGQGGTEAFF
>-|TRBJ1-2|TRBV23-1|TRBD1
TGCGCCAGCAGTCACCTGCTGACAGGGTGGGGGGATGGCTACACCTTC
CASSHLLTGWGDGYTF
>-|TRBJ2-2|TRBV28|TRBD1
TGTGCCAGCAGACCTCCCGAGGGGGCACAGTCTAACACCGGGGAGCTGTTTTTT
CASRPPEGAQSNTGELFF
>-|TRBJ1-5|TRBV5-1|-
TGCGCCAGCAGCTTCCAGGGCAATCAGCCCCAGCATTTT
CASSFQGNQPQHF
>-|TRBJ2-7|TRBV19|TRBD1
TGTGCCAGTCAGTCGAGGACAGGGAAATACGAGCAGTACTTC
CASQSRTGKYEQYF
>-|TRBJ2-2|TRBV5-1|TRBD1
TGCGCCAGCAGCTTCACCGGGACAGGGATCGACACCGGGGAGCTGTTTTTT
CASSFTGTGIDTGELFF
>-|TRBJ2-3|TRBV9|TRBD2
TGTGCCAGCAGCGCAGGACTAGCGGGAGATACGCAGTATTTT
CASSAGLAGDTQYF
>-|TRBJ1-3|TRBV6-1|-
TGTGCCAGCAGTGAGTGGGGAGGAGAAAACACCATATATTTT
CASSEWGGENTIYF
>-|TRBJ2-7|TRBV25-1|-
TGTGCCAGCAGTGAATACGGAGAGTACTACGAGCAGTACTTC
CASSEYGEYYEQYF
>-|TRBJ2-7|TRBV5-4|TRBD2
TGTGCCAGCAGCTCCTCTCCAGCGGGAGAAACCCGGGGGGAGCAGTACTTC
CASSSSPAGETRGEQYF
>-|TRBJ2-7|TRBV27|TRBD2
TGTGCCAGCAGTTATAGCGCGGGGGGCGAGCAGTACTTC
CASSYSAGGEQYF
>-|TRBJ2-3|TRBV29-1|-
TGCAGCGTTGAGGCGGGTGCGGAAGATACGCAGTATTTT
CSVEAGAEDTQYF
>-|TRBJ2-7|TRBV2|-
TGTGCCAGCAGGGAGGGACAGTACTCCTACGAGCAGTACTTC
CASREGQYSYEQYF
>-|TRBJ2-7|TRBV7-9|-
TGTGCCAGCGCCTCTCCTGAGGCGGGCGCCGCCTACGAGCAGTACTTC
CASASPEAGAAYEQYF
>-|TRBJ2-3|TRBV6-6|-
TGTGCCAGCAGTTACGTCAGGGGAAATACGCAGTATTTT
CASSYVRGNTQYF
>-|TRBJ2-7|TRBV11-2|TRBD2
TGTGCCAGCAGCCCCAGGACTAGCGGAGTAAACTACGAGCAGTACTTC
CASSPRTSGVNYEQYF
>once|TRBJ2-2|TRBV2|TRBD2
TGTGCCAGCAGACGTGGAGCGGGAGGTGGGACCGGGGAGCTGTTTTTT
CASRRGAGGGTGELFF
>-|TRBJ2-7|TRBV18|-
TGTGCCAGCTCACCACCTGACAGCTACGAGCAGTACTTC
CASSPPDSYEQYF
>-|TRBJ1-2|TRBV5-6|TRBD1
TGTGCCAGCAGATTCCGTGGGGACAGAGGTGGCTACACCTTC
CASRFRGDRGGYTF
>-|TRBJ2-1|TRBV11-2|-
TGTGCCAGCAGCTCCCAGGGGTCCCTCCTTTACAATGAGCAGTTCTTC
CASSSQGSLLYNEQFF
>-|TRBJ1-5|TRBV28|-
TGTGCCAGCAGTCTAAACCACAATCAGCCCCAGCATTTT
CASSLNHNQPQHF
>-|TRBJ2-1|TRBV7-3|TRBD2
TGTGCCAGCAGCCGTATAGCGGGAGGGTACAATGAGCAGTTCTTC
CASSRIAGGYNEQFF
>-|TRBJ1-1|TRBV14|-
TGTGCCAGCAGCCAAAATACGAATCGGCGGGCTTTCTTT
CASSQNTNRRAFF
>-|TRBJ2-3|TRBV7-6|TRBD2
TGTGCCAGCAGCTTAGAGTATCCAGCGGGAGGGCCTGGTACGCAGTATTTT
CASSLEYPAGGPGTQYF
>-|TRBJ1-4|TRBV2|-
TGTGCCAGCTCAGAGGTGGAAAAACTGTTTTTT
CASSEVEKLFF
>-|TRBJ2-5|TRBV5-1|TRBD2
TGCGCCAGCAGCGTTCTAGCGGGACTAGAGGACCAGTACTTC
CASSVLAGLEDQYF
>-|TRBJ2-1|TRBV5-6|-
TGTGCCAGCAGCTCAGGACTCCTCAGCTCCTACAATGAGCAGTTCTTC
CASSSGLLSSYNEQFF
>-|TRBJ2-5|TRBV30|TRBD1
TGTGCCCTAGACAGGGGCGGAGAGACCCAGTACTTC
CALDRGGETQYF
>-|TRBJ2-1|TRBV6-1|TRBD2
TGTGCCAGCTGGGTATTAGCGGGTGGGAATGAGCAGTTCTTC
CASWVLAGGNEQFF
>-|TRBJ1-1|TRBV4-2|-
TGTGCCAGCAGCCAGCGCTTCGGGGGAGTAGGATCTGAAGCTTTCTTT
CASSQRFGGVGSEAFF
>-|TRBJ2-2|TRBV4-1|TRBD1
TGCGCCAGCAGACCCATGACAGGGACCACCGGGGAGCTGTTTTTT
CASRPMTGTTGELFF
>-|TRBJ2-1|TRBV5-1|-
TGCGCCAGCAGCTTGGAGCGCTCCTACAATGAGCAGTTCTTC
CASSLERSYNEQFF
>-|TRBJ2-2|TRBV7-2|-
TGTGCCAGCAGCCCGTCGCAGGCGAAGGAGCTGTTTTTT
CASSPSQAKELFF
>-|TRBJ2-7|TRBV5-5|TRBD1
TGTGCCAGCAGCCCGGGGGACAGGGGCCTCGAGCAGTACTTC
CASSPGDRGLEQYF
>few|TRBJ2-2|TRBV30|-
TGTGCCTGGAAAAACAGGGTCACCGGGGAGCTGTTTTTT
CAWKNRVTGELFF
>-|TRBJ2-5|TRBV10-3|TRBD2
TGTGCCATCAGTGGTACGGGAGGGTCCGAGACCCAGTACTTC
CAISGTGGSETQYF
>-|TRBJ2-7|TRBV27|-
TGTGCCAGCAGTTTAGGAGCGACCAGACTGGAGCAGTACTTC
CASSLGATRLEQYF
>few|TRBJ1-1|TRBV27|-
TGTGCCAGCAGTTTAAGTGGGGGGGTGAACACTGAAGCTTTCTTT
CASSLSGGVNTEAFF
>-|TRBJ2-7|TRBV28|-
TGTGCCAGCAGTACCCCTGGGGGGGAGCAGTACTTC
CASSTPGGEQYF